The 4 T cell receptor beta chains presented below share a single source sample, sequenced in a study of T cells in Graves' hyperthyroidism and ophthalmopathy. TCR beta CDR3 sequences were amplified from RNA transcripts. An initial round of RT-PCR targeting the TCR CDR3 relied on the HTBI primer set. TCRdb analysed the multiplex PCR reads with MiXCR anew, one entry per CDR3 protein. There are about 350,000 distinct CDR3 sequences in the sample; under 20% occur only once, and 3% to 4% lies in the top ten. Material for sequencing was blood. The receptors were sampled from a woman aged 18-29 years with Graves' hyperthyroidism.

This clonotype showed up many times. The rearrangement joins TRBV6-1 to TRBJ1-1; 8 nucleotides agree with TRBD1. Per germline, CDR1 MNHNS and CDR2 SASEGT. J was trimmed by 4 bases and V by 3 bases; bases with no gene match: 7. The CDR3 spans 15 residues. This CDR3 is CASSDSQGAGTEAFF. The CDR3 DNA reads TGTGCCAGCAGTGATTCTCAGGGGGCGGGCACTGAAGCTTTCTTT.

The chain employs TRBV20-1 and TRBJ2-5, with D maybe TRBD2 (6 bases). This CDR3 contains 15 residues. Trimming pared 3 bases from V and 2 bases from J, leaving 16 bases between. From germline, CDR1 is DFQATT and CDR2 SNEGSKA (reference sequence). CDR3 coding DNA: TGCAGTGCTAGCCCATACTCGGGGGATCAAGAGACCCAGTACTTC. It codes for CSASPYSGDQETQYF.

There are many counts of this clonotype. The V call is TRBV5-1, the J call TRBJ1-2, with 11 bases that match TRBD1. V shed 3 bases and J 8 bases; nucleotides not matched to a gene: 3. The CDR3 covers 13 residues. The germline gives CDR1 SGHRS, CDR2 YFSETQ. The CDR3 DNA follows: TGCGCCAGCAGCTGGGACAGGGGGGACGGCTACACCTTC. It translates to CASSWDRGDGYTF.

This clonotype was detected ten times or more. The chain links TRBV28 to TRBJ2-7; the match to TRBD1 covers 7 bases. There are 12 residues in the CDR3. The V gene's germline CDR1 is MDHEN and CDR2 SYDVKM. V lost 6 bases, J lost 4 bases, and 3 bases stayed unmatched. CDR3 protein: CASSTQGYEQYF. In DNA, the CDR3 is TGTGCCAGCAGCACACAGGGGTACGAGCAGTACTTC.